The rows below give T cell receptor beta chains drawn from one sample of a study of glioma-infiltrating T cells after dendritic cell vaccination. TCRdb's table, derived via immunoSEQ multiplex PCR, lists solely in-frame clones and lacks some. Of about 76,000 clones in the sample, around 86% are singletons; the top ten hold approximately 2.4%. Sample: blood, taken after dendritic cell vaccination. The receptor source for this set is a human donor with glioblastoma. Both conserved end residues are part of each CDR3. The order of the fields is V gene, D gene, clone size, J gene, CDR3 DNA, CDR3 protein. A D gene is named only where the DNA matches it firmly. Not all rows give a size; the values are once, few, many and, for expanded clones, a class.

>TRBV23-1|-|-|TRBJ1-1
TGCGCCAGCAGTCCCATGGCGGGGGACGCCTGGTCCGAAGCTTTCTTT
CASSPMAGDAWSEAFF
>TRBV7-3|TRBD2|-|TRBJ2-1
TGTGCCAGCAGCTCGCAAAGCCGGGGGGTCGGAACAAATGAGCAGTTCTTC
CASSSQSRGVGTNEQFF
>TRBV5-1|TRBD1|-|TRBJ2-1
TGCGCCAGCAGCTTGGCCGCCGGACAGGGGAGCAATGAGCAGTTCTTC
CASSLAAGQGSNEQFF
>TRBV30|-|-|TRBJ2-3
TGTTCAGGGGCGAGCACAGATACGCAGTATTTT
CSGASTDTQYF
>TRBV18|-|-|TRBJ2-4
TGTGCCAGCTCAGTGTGGGACTCTCAAAACATTCAGTACTTC
CASSVWDSQNIQYF
>TRBV13|TRBD1|-|TRBJ2-7
TGTGCCAGCAGCTTTTTCCCCGACAGGGTGTATTACGAGCAGTACTTC
CASSFFPDRVYYEQYF
>TRBV7-3|TRBD2|-|TRBJ2-3
TGTGCCAGCAGCTTAAGATACGCGGGAGCTTTGGGAACAGATACGCAGTATTTT
CASSLRYAGALGTDTQYF
>TRBV28|TRBD2|few|TRBJ2-1
TGTGCCAGCAGTGGACTAGCTGGTGAGCAGTTCTTC
CASSGLAGEQFF
>TRBV13|-|once|TRBJ2-7
TGTGCCAGCAGCCCGGAGGGCAGCTACGAGCAGTACTTC
CASSPEGSYEQYF
>TRBV29-1|TRBD2|-|TRBJ2-3
TGCAGCCCCCCAATTCCCGGGGGACTAGCGGGGTCAGATACGCAGTATTTT
CSPPIPGGLAGSDTQYF
>TRBV6-1|TRBD1|-|TRBJ1-5
TGTGCCAGCAGTCACAGGGGGCATGGCAATCAGCCCCAGCATTTT
CASSHRGHGNQPQHF
>TRBV9|TRBD1|-|TRBJ1-3
TGTGCCAGCAGCGTAGGGTCGTACAGGGGAGGATCTGGAAACACCATATATTTT
CASSVGSYRGGSGNTIYF
>TRBV20-1|TRBD1|-|TRBJ1-1
TGCAGTGCTAGGACAGGGGGCGAAGCTTTCTTT
CSARTGGEAFF
>TRBV18|TRBD1|-|TRBJ2-5
TGTGCCAGCTCACGGGGACAGAAAGAGACCCAGTACTTC
CASSRGQKETQYF
>TRBV9|TRBD1|-|TRBJ2-1
TGTGCCAGCAGCGTAGGACAGGGGTCCTACAATGAGCAGTTCTTC
CASSVGQGSYNEQFF
>TRBV5-1|TRBD1|once|TRBJ1-2
TGCGCCAGCAGCTTGGAACCAGGGGGCGAAGGCTACACCTTC
CASSLEPGGEGYTF
>TRBV5-4|-|-|TRBJ2-7
TGTGCCAGCAGCTCGAATAGAAAACGCCTTCCAACAAGCGACGAGCAGTACTTC
CASSSNRKRLPTSDEQYF
>TRBV6-5|-|-|TRBJ1-6
TGTGCCAGCAGTTACTCGATACAGAATAATTCACCCCTCCACTTT
CASSYSIQNNSPLHF
>TRBV18|TRBD1|-|TRBJ2-1
TGTGCCAGCTCAATACAGGGGACCTTCTACAATGAGCAGTTCTTC
CASSIQGTFYNEQFF
>TRBV18|-|few|TRBJ2-5
TGTGCCAGCTCACCAGGAGGATCGGTCCAAGAGACCCAGTACTTC
CASSPGGSVQETQYF
>TRBV6-5|TRBD2|-|TRBJ2-7
TGTGCCAGCAGTTACACCCCTAGCGGGAGTCTGGTCGAGCAGTACTTC
CASSYTPSGSLVEQYF
>TRBV5-8|TRBD1|-|TRBJ2-5
TGTGCCAGCAGCTTGGGTCCGACAGGGGGCCTAGAGACCCAGTACTTC
CASSLGPTGGLETQYF
>TRBV2|TRBD1|-|TRBJ2-7
TGTGCCACCGTACCGGGACAGGGAGACTACGAGCAGTACTTC
CATVPGQGDYEQYF
>TRBV5-1|-|-|TRBJ2-1
TGCGCCAGCAGCTTGGGTCGGTTCTCCTACAATGAGCAGTTCTTC
CASSLGRFSYNEQFF
>TRBV9|-|-|TRBJ2-3
TGTGCCAGCAGCGGGGAGGATTGGACAGGTTTGGATACGCAGTATTTT
CASSGEDWTGLDTQYF
>TRBV14|-|-|TRBJ2-5
TGTGCCAGCAGCCATTTTCGACAGATGGAGACCCAGTACTTC
CASSHFRQMETQYF
>TRBV4-2|-|once|TRBJ2-3
TGTGCCAGCAGCCCGAGCGGCCAGAACACAGATACGCAGTATTTT
CASSPSGQNTDTQYF
>TRBV5-4|-|once|TRBJ2-2
TGTGCCAGCAGCTTTAAAGGGGCGAACACCGGGGAGCTGTTTTTT
CASSFKGANTGELFF
>TRBV7-8|TRBD1|-|TRBJ2-7
TGTGCCAGCAGCGCCGGACAGGGGGCTACCCTGTGGTACTTC
CASSAGQGATLWYF
>TRBV7-9|-|-|TRBJ1-4
TGTGCCAGCAGCACCGGAACTAATGAAAAACTGTTTTTT
CASSTGTNEKLFF
>TRBV12-5|-|few|TRBJ1-6
TGTGCTAGTGGTGGAGGCAGACCCTTCCCCCTCCACTTT
CASGGGRPFPLHF
>TRBV11-3|-|-|TRBJ2-7
TGTGCCAGCAGCTTAGTCGGGGCGGGATACTACGAGCAATACTTC
CASSLVGAGYYEQYF
>TRBV6-1|-|few|TRBJ1-2
TGTCCCCCGAGGCCAAAACGCGACTATGGCTACACCTTC
CPPRPKRDYGYTF
>TRBV27|-|-|TRBJ1-6
TGTGCCAGCAGTTTGGGGAGGAATTCACCCCTCCACTTT
CASSLGRNSPLHF
>TRBV10-3|-|-|TRBJ1-1
TGTGCCAGCTATGCCCGAGGGGGGAACACTGAAGCTTTCTTT
CASYARGGNTEAFF
>TRBV4-3|TRBD1|-|TRBJ2-6
TGCGCCAGCAGCCACCTCCCCCGGGGACAGGGTAAAACTGGGGCCAACGTCCTGACTTTC
CASSHLPRGQGKTGANVLTF
>TRBV5-1|TRBD2|-|TRBJ2-5
TGCGCCAGCAGCTTAGCGGGGGGGCTACAAGAGACCCAGTACTTC
CASSLAGGLQETQYF